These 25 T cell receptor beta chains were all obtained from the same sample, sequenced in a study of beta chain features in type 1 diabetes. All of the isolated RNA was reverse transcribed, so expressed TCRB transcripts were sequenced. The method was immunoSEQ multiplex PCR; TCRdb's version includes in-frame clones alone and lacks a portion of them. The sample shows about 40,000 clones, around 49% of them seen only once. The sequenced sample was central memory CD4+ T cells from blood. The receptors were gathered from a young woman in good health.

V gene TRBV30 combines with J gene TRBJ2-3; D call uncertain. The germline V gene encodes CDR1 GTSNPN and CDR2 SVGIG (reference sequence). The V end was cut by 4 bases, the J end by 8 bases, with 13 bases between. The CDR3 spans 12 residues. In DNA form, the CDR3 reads TGTGCCTGGACCCCTCTGGCTGGTACGCAGTATTTT. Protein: CAWTPLAGTQYF. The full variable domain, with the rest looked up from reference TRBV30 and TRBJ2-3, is SQTIHQWPATLVQPVGSPLSLECTVEGTSNPNLYWYRQAAGRGLQLLFYSVGIGQISSEVPQNLSASRPQDRQFILSSKKLLLSDSGFYLCAWTPLAGTQYFGPGTRLTVL.

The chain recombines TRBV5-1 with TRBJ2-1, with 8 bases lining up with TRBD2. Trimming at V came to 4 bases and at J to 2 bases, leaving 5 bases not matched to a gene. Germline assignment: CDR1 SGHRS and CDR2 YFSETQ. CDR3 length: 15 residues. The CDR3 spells CASSLNSGTYNEQFF. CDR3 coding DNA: TGCGCCAGCAGCCTTAATAGCGGGACCTACAATGAGCAGTTCTTC. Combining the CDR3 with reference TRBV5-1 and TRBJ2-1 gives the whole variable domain KAGVTQTPRYLIKTRGQQVTLSCSPISGHRSVSWYQQTPGQGLQFLFEYFSETQRNKGNFPGRFSGRQFSNSRSEMNVSTLELGDSALYLCASSLNSGTYNEQFFGPGTRLTVL.

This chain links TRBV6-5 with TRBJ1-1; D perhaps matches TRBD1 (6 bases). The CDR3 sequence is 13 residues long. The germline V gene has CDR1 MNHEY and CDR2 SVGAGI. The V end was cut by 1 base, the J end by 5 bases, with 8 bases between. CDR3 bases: TGTGCCAGCAGTTACTTCAGGGGTACTGAAGCTTTCTTT. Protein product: CASSYFRGTEAFF.

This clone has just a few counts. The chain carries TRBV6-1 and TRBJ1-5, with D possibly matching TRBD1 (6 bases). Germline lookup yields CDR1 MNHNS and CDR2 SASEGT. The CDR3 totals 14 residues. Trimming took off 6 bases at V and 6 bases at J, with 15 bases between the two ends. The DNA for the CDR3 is TGTGCCAGCAGGAGACAGGCCCCGGGTCAGCCCCAGCATTTT. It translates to CASRRQAPGQPQHF.

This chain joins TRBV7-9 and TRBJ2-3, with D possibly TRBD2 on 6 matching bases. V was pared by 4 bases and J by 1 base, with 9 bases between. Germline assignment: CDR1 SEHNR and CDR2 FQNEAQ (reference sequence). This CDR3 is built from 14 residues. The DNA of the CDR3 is TGTGCCAGCAGCTCAGAGCGGGGCACAGATACGCAGTATTTT. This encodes CASSSERGTDTQYF.

The CDR3 coding sequence is TGTGCCAGCCAAAGGGGGGGGGAGACCGGGGAGCTGTTTTTT. This sequence encodes CASQRGGETGELFF. The gene calls are TRBV2 and TRBJ2-2; D is perhaps TRBD2 (7 bases). V gave up 8 bases and J gave up 5 bases, with 15 bases separating them. The germline CDR1 and CDR2 sequences are SNHLY and FYNNEI. This CDR3 is built from 14 residues.

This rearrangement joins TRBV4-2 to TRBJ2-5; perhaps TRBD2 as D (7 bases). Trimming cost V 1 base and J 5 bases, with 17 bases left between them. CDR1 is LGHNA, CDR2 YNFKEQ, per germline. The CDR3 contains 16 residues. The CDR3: CASSQVVGGGGETQYF. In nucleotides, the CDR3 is TGTGCCAGCAGCCAAGTGGTAGGGGGGGGCGGGGAGACCCAGTACTTC.

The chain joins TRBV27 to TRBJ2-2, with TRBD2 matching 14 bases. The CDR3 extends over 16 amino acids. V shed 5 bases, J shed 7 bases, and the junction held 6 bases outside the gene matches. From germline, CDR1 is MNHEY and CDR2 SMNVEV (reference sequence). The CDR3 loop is CASSLGTSGSLGELFF. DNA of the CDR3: TGTGCCAGCAGTCTAGGGACTAGCGGGAGTCTCGGGGAGCTGTTTTTT.

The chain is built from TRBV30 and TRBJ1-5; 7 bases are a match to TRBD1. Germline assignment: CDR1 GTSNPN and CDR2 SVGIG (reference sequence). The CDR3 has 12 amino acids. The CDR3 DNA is TGTGCATGTGACAGGGAAGGTCAGCCCCAGCATTTT. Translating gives CACDREGQPQHF.

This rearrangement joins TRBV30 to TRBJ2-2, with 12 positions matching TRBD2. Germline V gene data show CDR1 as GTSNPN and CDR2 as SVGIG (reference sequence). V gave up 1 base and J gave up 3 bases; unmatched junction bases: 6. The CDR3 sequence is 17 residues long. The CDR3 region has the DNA TGTGCCTGGAGTGGACTAGCGGGAGAGAGGGACACCGGGGAGCTGTTTTTT. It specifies CAWSGLAGERDTGELFF.

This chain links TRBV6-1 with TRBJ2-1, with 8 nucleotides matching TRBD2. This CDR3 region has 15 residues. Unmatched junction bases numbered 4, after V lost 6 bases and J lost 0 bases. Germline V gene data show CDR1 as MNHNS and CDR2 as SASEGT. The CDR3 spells CASRLAGSSYNEQFF. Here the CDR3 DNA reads TGTGCCAGCAGGCTAGCGGGCAGCTCCTACAATGAGCAGTTCTTC.

The CDR3 protein is CASSLGGLAEETQYF. The CDR3 region has the DNA TGCGCCAGCAGCTTGGGGGGACTAGCGGAAGAGACCCAGTACTTC. The chain uses TRBV5-1 and TRBJ2-5; 11 bases map to TRBD2. Trimming cost V 0 bases and J 3 bases; bases outside gene matches: 1. CDR1 and CDR2 from the germline V gene are SGHRS and YFSETQ. CDR3 length: 15 residues.

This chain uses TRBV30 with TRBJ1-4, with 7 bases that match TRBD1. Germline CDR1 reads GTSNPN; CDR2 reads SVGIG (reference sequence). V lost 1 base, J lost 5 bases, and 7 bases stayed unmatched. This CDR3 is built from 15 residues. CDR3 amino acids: CAWSAKGQPNEKLFF. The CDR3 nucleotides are TGTGCCTGGAGTGCTAAGGGACAGCCGAATGAAAAACTGTTTTTT.

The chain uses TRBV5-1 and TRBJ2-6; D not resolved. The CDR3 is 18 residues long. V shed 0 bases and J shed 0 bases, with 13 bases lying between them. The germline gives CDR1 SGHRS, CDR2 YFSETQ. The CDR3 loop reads CASSLAHSRISGANVLTF. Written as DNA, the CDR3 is TGCGCCAGCAGCTTGGCTCACAGTCGAATCTCTGGGGCCAACGTCCTGACTTTC.

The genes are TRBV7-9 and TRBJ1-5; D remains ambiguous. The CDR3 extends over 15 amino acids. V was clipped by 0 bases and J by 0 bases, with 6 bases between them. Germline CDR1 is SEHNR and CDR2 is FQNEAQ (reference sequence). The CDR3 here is CASSLAGDSNQPQHF. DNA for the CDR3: TGTGCCAGCAGCTTAGCAGGAGATAGCAATCAGCCCCAGCATTTT.

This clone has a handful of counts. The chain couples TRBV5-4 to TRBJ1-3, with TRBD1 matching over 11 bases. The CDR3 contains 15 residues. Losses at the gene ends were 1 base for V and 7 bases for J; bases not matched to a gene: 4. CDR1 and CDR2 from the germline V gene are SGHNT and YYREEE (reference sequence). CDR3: CASSLSGTGGNTIYF. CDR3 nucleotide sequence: TGTGCCAGCAGCTTGTCCGGGACAGGGGGGAACACCATATATTTT.

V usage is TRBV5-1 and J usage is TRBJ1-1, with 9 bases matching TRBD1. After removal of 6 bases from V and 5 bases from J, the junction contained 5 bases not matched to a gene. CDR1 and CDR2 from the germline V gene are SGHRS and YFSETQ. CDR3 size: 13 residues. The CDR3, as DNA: TGCGCCAGCACGGGGACAGGGCATACTGAAGCTTTCTTT. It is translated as CASTGTGHTEAFF.

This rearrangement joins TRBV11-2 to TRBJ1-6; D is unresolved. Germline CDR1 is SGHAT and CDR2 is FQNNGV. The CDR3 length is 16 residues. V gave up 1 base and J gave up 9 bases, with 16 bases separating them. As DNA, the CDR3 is TGTGCCAGCAGCTTAGGGCCCACAGTGGATTCTTCACCCCTCCACTTT. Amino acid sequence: CASSLGPTVDSSPLHF.

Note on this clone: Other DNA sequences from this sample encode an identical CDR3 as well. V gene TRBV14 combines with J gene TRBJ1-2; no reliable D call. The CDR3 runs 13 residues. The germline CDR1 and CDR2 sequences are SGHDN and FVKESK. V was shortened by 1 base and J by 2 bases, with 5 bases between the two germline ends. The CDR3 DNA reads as TGTGCCAGCAGCCAAGGGGCGAACTATGGCTACACCTTC. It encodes CASSQGANYGYTF.

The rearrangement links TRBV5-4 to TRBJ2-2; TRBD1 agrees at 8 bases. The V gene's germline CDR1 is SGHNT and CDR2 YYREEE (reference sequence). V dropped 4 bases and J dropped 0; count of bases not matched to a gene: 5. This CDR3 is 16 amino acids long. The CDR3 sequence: CASSLGTGSNTGELFF. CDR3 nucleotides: TGTGCCAGCAGCCTGGGGACAGGCTCGAACACCGGGGAGCTGTTTTTT.

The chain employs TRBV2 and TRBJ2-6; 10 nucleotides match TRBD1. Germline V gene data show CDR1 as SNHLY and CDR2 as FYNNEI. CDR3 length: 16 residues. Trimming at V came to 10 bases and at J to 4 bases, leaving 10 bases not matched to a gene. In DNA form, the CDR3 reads TGTGCCACCCCGGGACAGGGGTTTGCCGGGGCCAACGTCCTGACTTTC. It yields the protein CATPGQGFAGANVLTF.

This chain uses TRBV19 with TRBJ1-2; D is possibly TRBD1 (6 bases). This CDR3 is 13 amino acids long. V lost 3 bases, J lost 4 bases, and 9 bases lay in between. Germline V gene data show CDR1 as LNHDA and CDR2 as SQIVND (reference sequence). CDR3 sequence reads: CASSIRRGYGYTF. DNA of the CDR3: TGTGCCAGTAGTATCCGCAGGGGCTATGGCTACACCTTC.

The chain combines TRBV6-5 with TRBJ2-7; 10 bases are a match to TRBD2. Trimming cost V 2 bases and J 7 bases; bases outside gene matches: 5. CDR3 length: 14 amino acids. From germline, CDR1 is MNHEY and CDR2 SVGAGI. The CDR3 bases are TGTGCCAGCAGTTACGCTAGCGGGGGTAGAGAGCAGTACTTC. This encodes CASSYASGGREQYF.

The CDR3 DNA reads TGCGCCAGCGGCCCGACAGGGCCGGGTCGGACTGAAGCTTTCTTT. Encoded protein: CASGPTGPGRTEAFF. The chain uses TRBV5-1 and TRBJ1-1, with 7 bases matching TRBD1. Germline CDR1 is SGHRS and CDR2 is YFSETQ. This CDR3 contains 15 residues. V shed 7 bases, J shed 5 bases, and the junction held 14 bases outside the gene matches.

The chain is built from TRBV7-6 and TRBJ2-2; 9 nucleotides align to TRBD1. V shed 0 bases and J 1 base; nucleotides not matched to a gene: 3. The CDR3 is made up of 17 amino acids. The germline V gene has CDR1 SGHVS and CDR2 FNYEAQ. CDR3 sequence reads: CASSLAGGQGNTGELFF. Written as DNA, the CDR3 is TGTGCCAGCAGCTTAGCGGGGGGACAGGGGAACACCGGGGAGCTGTTTTTT.